Listed here are 13 T cell receptor beta chains from one sample, sequenced in a study of identical twins (dated by TCRdb to 2016 to 2017). Libraries were built with 5' RACE. TCRdb names Illumina HiSeq 2000 as the instrument used. TCRdb reprocessed the public reads (quality trimming at Q25 with fastp, clone calling with MiXCR) and kept in-frame beta chains. CDR3 protein duplicates are merged, each entry listing the most common genes and DNA. This sample lists under 350,000 distinct CDR3 sequences; less than 9.5% were detected once. Under 7.5% of the sample is held by the ten biggest clonotypes. These data also formed part of another study, on yellow fever vaccine responses in identical twins.

Material for sequencing was CD8+ T cells sorted from blood. Every receptor here comes from a woman in her late teens or twenties in good health.

The table lists this clonotype with a few counts. The V gene is TRBV10-3, the J gene TRBJ2-3; D call uncertain. The germline V gene has CDR1 ENHRY and CDR2 SYGVKD. CDR3 length: 17 residues. Trimming pared 0 bases from V and 1 base from J, leaving 14 bases between. CDR3 in DNA: TGTGCCATCAGTGAGTCAAATGGGGAACTCGGCACAGATACGCAGTATTTT. It encodes CAISESNGELGTDTQYF.

The rearrangement joins TRBV4-3 to TRBJ1-6; 8 positions match TRBD1. V shed 4 bases, J shed 8 bases, and the junction held 7 bases outside the gene matches. Germline lookup yields CDR1 LGHNA and CDR2 YSLEER. The CDR3 length is 15 residues. The CDR3 spells CASSRGTGQDSPLHF. In nucleotides, the CDR3 is TGCGCCAGCAGCCGAGGGACAGGCCAGGATTCACCCCTCCACTTT.

DNA for the CDR3: TGTGCCAGCAGTGAAGTAGGGCGACATGAAGCCTCCTACAATGAGCAGTTCTTC. Translation: CASSEVGRHEASYNEQFF. This sequence joins TRBV2 and TRBJ2-1; D uncertain. CDR1 is SNHLY and CDR2 is FYNNEI in the germline V gene. Trimming stripped 1 base from V and 0 bases from J, with 16 bases between. This CDR3 comprises 18 residues.

The rearrangement joins TRBV7-9 to TRBJ2-7; D not resolved. The germline V gene encodes CDR1 SEHNR and CDR2 FQNEAQ (reference sequence). Trimming left V 1 base short and J 2 bases short, with 12 bases between. The CDR3 totals 15 residues. CDR3 loop: CASSLGTAQAYEQYF. CDR3 DNA sequence: TGTGCCAGCAGCTTAGGGACGGCTCAAGCCTACGAGCAGTACTTC.

At least ten counts were recorded for this clonotype. In nucleotides, the CDR3 is TGTGCCAGCAGCGGAGCGGGCAGCACGAATACGCAGTATTTT. It is translated as CASSGAGSTNTQYF. This chain uses TRBV5-6 with TRBJ2-3; D is perhaps TRBD2 (6 bases). There are 14 residues in the CDR3. V was trimmed by 4 bases and J by 7 bases, leaving 16 bases between them. In germline, CDR1 is SGHDT, CDR2 YYEEEE.

The chain links TRBV3-1 to TRBJ2-7; 7 bases are shared with TRBD2. Trimming removed 4 bases from V and 2 bases from J; junction bases left unmatched: 14. Germline V gene lookup returns CDR1 LGHDT and CDR2 YNNKEL (reference sequence). CDR3 length equals 17 residues. The CDR3 coding sequence is TGTGCCAGCAGCCCAGTGGCCGGGGGGACGGAACCCTACGAGCAGTACTTC. Translation gives CASSPVAGGTEPYEQYF.

The table lists this clonotype with a few counts. This rearrangement joins TRBV4-2 to TRBJ2-7; 12 bases match TRBD2. V was pared by 0 bases and J by 7 bases, with 13 bases of the junction left unmatched. CDR1 and CDR2 from the germline V gene are LGHNA and YNFKEQ. The CDR3 consists of 18 residues. CDR3 DNA sequence: TGTGCCAGCAGCCAAGATCTTGGGCTAGCGGGAGGGCCGAGTGAGCAGTACTTC. It codes for CASSQDLGLAGGPSEQYF.

The chain links TRBV6-1 to TRBJ2-5, with 8 nucleotides matching TRBD1. The CDR3 runs 17 residues. Per germline, CDR1 MNHNS and CDR2 SASEGT. Unmatched junction bases numbered 15, after V lost 8 bases and J lost 1 base. CDR3 DNA: TGTGCCAGCTCGTGGGTGCATCGGGACAGGTTCCAAGAGACCCAGTACTTC. It codes for CASSWVHRDRFQETQYF.

The CDR3 coding sequence is TGTGCCAGCAGCTTAGGAGTGGGAGCCTTTTATTACAATGAGCAGTTCTTC. Its translation: CASSLGVGAFYYNEQFF. This chain links TRBV7-2 with TRBJ2-1; weak D call: TRBD2 (5 bases). Germline loops: CDR1 SGHTA, CDR2 FQGNSA. The V end was cut by 1 base, the J end by 4 bases, with 17 bases between. The CDR3 has 17 amino acids.

This clonotype was seen more than once but under ten times. This chain connects TRBV19 to TRBJ2-1; 10 bases align to TRBD2. This CDR3 has 18 amino acids. Per the germline V gene, CDR1 is LNHDA and CDR2 is SQIVND (reference sequence). Unmatched junction bases numbered 8, after V lost 1 base and J lost 2 bases. In DNA form, the CDR3 reads TGTGCCAGTAGTATAGGGCTAGCGGGAGATAGTCCCTACAATGAGCAGTTCTTC. It specifies CASSIGLAGDSPYNEQFF.

This clonotype has a count of ten or more. The chain has TRBV10-2 and TRBJ2-7, with 8 bases aligning to TRBD1. Losses at the gene ends were 3 bases for V and 2 bases for J; bases not matched to a gene: 3. Per germline, CDR1 WSHSY and CDR2 SAAADI. The CDR3 loop spans 14 amino acids. CDR3: CASSDRDRTYEQYF. CDR3 nucleotides: TGCGCCAGCAGTGACCGGGACAGGACCTACGAGCAGTACTTC.

This clonotype has a handful of counts. This chain uses TRBV2 with TRBJ2-7; maybe TRBD1 (6 bases). Trimming stripped 7 bases from V and 0 bases from J, with 13 bases between. The CDR3 has 14 amino acids. From germline, CDR1 is SNHLY and CDR2 FYNNEI. DNA for the CDR3: TGTGCCAGCATGGGGGCGGTAAGCTCCTACGAGCAGTACTTC. Its protein product is CASMGAVSSYEQYF.

This clonotype was detected only a few times. The J gene is TRBJ2-3, the V gene TRBV11-1; 9 nucleotides match TRBD2. Germline lookup yields CDR1 SGHAT and CDR2 FQDESV (reference sequence). Losses at the gene ends were 7 bases for V and 2 bases for J; bases not matched to a gene: 16. The CDR3 spans 18 residues. CDR3 nucleotides: TGTGCCAGCACCAACTTTCCGTTCAAGCGGGGGGTCACAGATACGCAGTATTTT. This encodes CASTNFPFKRGVTDTQYF.